This T cell receptor beta chain emerged from a study of PD-L1 blockade in urothelial cancer. As for the study in general: Previous chemotherapy exposure amounted to 0 to 3 regimens for patients. Timepoints chosen for blood analysis were 3 weeks (second dose) and 6 weeks after treatment start.

Sequencing was performed with immunoSEQ multiplex PCR; in TCRdb, only in-frame clones are kept and a portion is missing. This table holds 48,000 or so clones, roughly 86% found once. This sample's time point: peripheral blood 6 weeks after treatment start. V gave up 4 bases and J gave up 3 bases; unmatched junction bases: 7. Germline CDR1 reads SGDLS; CDR2 reads YYNGEE. This CDR3 comprises 15 residues. This sequence originates from a man aged 55 to 69 with urothelial cancer. The material sequenced was PBMCs, taken around atezolizumab (anti-PD-L1) treatment. The chain is built from TRBV9 and TRBJ2-5; 9 bases line up with TRBD2. The CDR3, as DNA: TGTGCCAGCAGCTTTAGCGGGGGTGGGAAAGAGACCCAGTACTTC. Protein product: CASSFSGGGKETQYF.